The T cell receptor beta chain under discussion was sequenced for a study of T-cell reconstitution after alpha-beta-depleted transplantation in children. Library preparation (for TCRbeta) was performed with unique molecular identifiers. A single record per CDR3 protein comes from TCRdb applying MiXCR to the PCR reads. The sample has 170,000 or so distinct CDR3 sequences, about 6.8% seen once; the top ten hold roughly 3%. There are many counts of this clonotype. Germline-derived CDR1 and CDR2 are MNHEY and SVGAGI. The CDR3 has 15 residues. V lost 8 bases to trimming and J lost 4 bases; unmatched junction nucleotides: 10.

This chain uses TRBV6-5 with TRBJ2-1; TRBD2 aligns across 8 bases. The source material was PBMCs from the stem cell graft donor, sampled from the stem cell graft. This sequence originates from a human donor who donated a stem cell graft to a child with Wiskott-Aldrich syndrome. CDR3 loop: CASSGGGALYNEQFF. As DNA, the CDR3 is TGTGCCAGCTCCGGGGGGGGGGCCCTATACAATGAGCAGTTCTTC.